These 22 T cell receptor beta chains were sequenced from one sample in a study of neoadjuvant anti-PD-1 for oral cavity cancer. As for time point: after neoadjuvant nivolumab, at surgical resection. The protocol was immunoSEQ multiplex PCR, while the TCRdb copy is restricted to in-frame clones and leaves out a portion. In the table there are fewer than 15,000 clones, about four fifths of which are singletons. Sequencing used PBMCs, obtained after nivolumab (anti-PD-1) treatment. Receptors were obtained from a person aged 35-79 years with oral cavity squamous cell carcinoma.

The V gene is TRBV20-1, the J gene TRBJ2-1; D call uncertain. This CDR3 is 11 amino acids long. V was clipped by 5 bases and J by 4 bases, with 6 bases between them. The V gene's germline CDR1 is DFQATT and CDR2 SNEGSKA (reference sequence). Here the CDR3 DNA reads TGCAGTGCTCCCTTTTACAATGAGCAGTTCTTC. Protein: CSAPFYNEQFF.

The J gene is TRBJ2-5, the V gene TRBV29-1, with a weak D call TRBD1 (5 bases). The germline CDR1 and CDR2 sequences are SQVTM and ANQGSEA. V was shortened by 4 bases and J by 2 bases, with 8 bases between the two germline ends. CDR3 length: 12 amino acids. CDR3 protein: CSVGAGQETQYF. The CDR3 DNA sequence: TGCAGCGTTGGGGCAGGGCAAGAGACCCAGTACTTC.

The V call is TRBV5-1, the J call TRBJ2-1; D might be TRBD2 (6 bases). The CDR3 extends over 16 amino acids. The germline V and J ends were trimmed by 0 bases and 8 bases, with 18 bases remaining between them. Germline V gene lookup returns CDR1 SGHRS and CDR2 YFSETQ. CDR3 nucleotide sequence: TGCGCCAGCAGCTTGGACGGTAGCGGCTTTTGGGATGAGCAGTTCTTC. It translates to CASSLDGSGFWDEQFF. The full variable domain, its missing parts supplied by reference TRBV5-1 and TRBJ2-1, is KAGVTQTPRYLIKTRGQQVTLSCSPISGHRSVSWYQQTPGQGLQFLFEYFSETQRNKGNFPGRFSGRQFSNSRSEMNVSTLELGDSALYLCASSLDGSGFWDEQFFGPGTRLTVL.

J is TRBJ2-7 and V is TRBV2; 7 bases fit TRBD1. CDR1 and CDR2 (germline): SNHLY, FYNNEI. The CDR3 has 15 amino acids. V lost 4 bases and J lost 2; bases outside the gene matches: 8. The CDR3 protein is CASSVHSGQPYEQYF. CDR3 bases: TGTGCCAGCAGTGTCCACTCGGGACAGCCCTACGAGCAGTACTTC.

This chain joins TRBV29-1 and TRBJ2-3, with D perhaps being TRBD1 or TRBD2 (7 bases each). The CDR3 covers 15 residues. V dropped 4 bases and J dropped 5 bases, with 19 bases sitting between them. Looked up from germline, CDR1 is SQVTM and CDR2 is ANQGSEA. The CDR3 nucleotides are TGCAGCGTTGGGGGAGGGACCCAGGGGGGAGATACGCAGTATTTT. It is translated as CSVGGGTQGGDTQYF.

This clone showed up just a few times. The rearrangement uses TRBV7-9 and TRBJ2-7, with D unresolved. V lost 5 bases, J lost 4 bases, and 12 bases lay in between. Germline V gives CDR1 SEHNR, CDR2 FQNEAQ (reference sequence). The CDR3 totals 13 residues. The CDR3 sequence is CASSRVGWYEQYF. CDR3 DNA: TGTGCCAGCAGCCGAGTTGGGTGGTACGAGCAGTACTTC.

This clone has just a few counts. The chain recombines TRBV4-1 with TRBJ2-7, with D unclear. V lost 1 base, J lost 7 bases, and 5 bases lay in between. Germline V gene data show CDR1 as MGHRA and CDR2 as YSYEKL. The CDR3 length is 11 residues. Here the CDR3 DNA reads TGCGCCAGCAGCCAAGCCAGGGAGCAGTACTTC. Its translation: CASSQAREQYF.

This sequence joins TRBV5-4 and TRBJ1-4; D is perhaps TRBD1 (6 bases). Trimming took 4 bases from V and 8 from J, leaving 18 bases between them. Germline CDR1 is SGHNT and CDR2 is YYREEE (reference sequence). The CDR3 loop spans 15 amino acids. DNA for the CDR3: TGTGCCAGCAGCCCTCAAGGGGGTATTCGCGAAAAACTGTTTTTT. Translation gives CASSPQGGIREKLFF.

The chain joins TRBV7-8 to TRBJ1-2; a weak D match, TRBD1 (6 bases). Between the trimmed V and J ends, which lost 8 bases and 3 bases, there was a span of 13 bases. The germline CDR1 and CDR2 sequences are SGHVS and FQNEAQ. This CDR3 spans 13 amino acids. The CDR3 spells CASQGGPDYGYTF. The CDR3 nucleotides read TGTGCCAGCCAAGGGGGGCCTGACTATGGCTACACCTTC.

The rearrangement links TRBV15 to TRBJ2-1, with TRBD2 matching over 11 bases. V lost 3 bases to trimming and J lost 7 bases; unmatched junction nucleotides: 5. Per germline, CDR1 LNHNV and CDR2 YYDKDF (reference sequence). This CDR3 is 15 amino acids long. This CDR3 is CATSRFTSGRNEQFF. Written as DNA, the CDR3 is TGTGCCACCAGCAGGTTCACTAGCGGGAGAAATGAGCAGTTCTTC.

V and J are TRBV19 and TRBJ2-7; 7 positions agree with TRBD1. Trimming at V came to 7 bases and at J to 0 bases, leaving 3 bases not matched to a gene. Germline V gene sequence: CDR1 LNHDA, CDR2 SQIVND (reference sequence). This CDR3 is 13 amino acids long. The CDR3 sequence is CASMGDSSYEQYF. The DNA of the CDR3 is TGTGCCAGTATGGGGGACAGCTCCTACGAGCAGTACTTC.

V is TRBV28 and J is TRBJ2-3; 13 bases agree with TRBD2. This CDR3 region has 17 residues. Germline CDR1 and CDR2: MDHEN and SYDVKM. Losses at the gene ends were 5 bases for V and 2 bases for J; bases not matched to a gene: 7. CDR3 amino acids: CASSPQGLAGPTDTQYF. CDR3 DNA sequence: TGTGCCAGCAGTCCCCAGGGACTAGCGGGACCCACAGATACGCAGTATTTT.

This clone is medium-sized. The chain has TRBV5-1 and TRBJ2-1; 9 positions agree with TRBD2. The V gene end was trimmed by 3 bases and the J gene end by 2 bases; junction bases not matched to a gene: 3. Germline assignment: CDR1 SGHRS and CDR2 YFSETQ. The CDR3 spans 15 residues. The CDR3 spells CASSWREGTYNEQFF. CDR3 bases: TGCGCCAGCAGCTGGCGGGAGGGCACCTACAATGAGCAGTTCTTC.

The chain combines TRBV14 with TRBJ2-7; 7 nucleotides line up with TRBD1. The CDR3 has 14 amino acids. V was pared by 4 bases and J by 2 bases, with 5 bases of the junction left unmatched. Germline lookup yields CDR1 SGHDN and CDR2 FVKESK. CDR3 residues: CASSPHRGAYEQYF. The CDR3, as DNA: TGTGCCAGCAGCCCTCACAGGGGTGCCTACGAGCAGTACTTC.

This clone was detected a few times. V gene TRBV2 combines with J gene TRBJ2-7, with D possibly matching TRBD1 (6 bases). The CDR3 totals 13 residues. Germline loops: CDR1 SNHLY, CDR2 FYNNEI. V was pared by 7 bases and J by 3 bases, with 13 bases between. The CDR3 DNA is TGTGCCAGCATCGCGACAGGCCGCTACGAGCAGTACTTC. It is translated as CASIATGRYEQYF.

This chain links TRBV13 with TRBJ2-3; D call uncertain. CDR1 is PRHDT, CDR2 FYEKMQ, per germline (reference sequence). The CDR3 runs 13 residues. The V end lost 5 bases, the J end lost 1 base, and 7 bases lay between the germline ends. The DNA of the CDR3 is TGTGCCAGCAGCCCATGGGGCACAGATACGCAGTATTTT. This gives the protein CASSPWGTDTQYF.

This clone has a handful of counts. The chain employs TRBV25-1 and TRBJ2-7; 10 positions agree with TRBD1. The germline CDR1 and CDR2 sequences are MGHDK and SYGVNS. The V and J ends lost 5 bases and 6 bases, in that order; junction bases with no gene match: 7. There are 14 residues in the CDR3. The CDR3 DNA follows: TGTGCCAGCAGTTTCGGGACAGGGGTAGCCGAGCAGTACTTC. It specifies CASSFGTGVAEQYF.

This chain uses TRBV13 with TRBJ2-3, with 9 bases lining up with TRBD2. The germline gives CDR1 PRHDT, CDR2 FYEKMQ (reference sequence). The length of the CDR3 is 17 residues. The V and J ends lost 2 bases and 6 bases, in that order; junction bases with no gene match: 12. The chain's CDR3 is CASSLRLAGPEGDTQYF. The CDR3 coding sequence is TGTGCCAGCAGCTTAAGGCTAGCGGGACCTGAGGGGGATACGCAGTATTTT.

The V gene is TRBV7-2, the J gene TRBJ2-3; D ambiguous. Trimming shortened V by 4 bases and J by 4 bases, and 9 bases separated the two germline ends. This CDR3 comprises 13 residues. CDR1 is SGHTA and CDR2 is FQGNSA in the germline V gene. The CDR3 DNA sequence: TGTGCCAGCAGCTCAACAAGCGCAGATACGCAGTATTTT. This translates into CASSSTSADTQYF.

This clone has just one count. The chain employs TRBV5-6 and TRBJ2-7; TRBD2 agrees at 8 bases. Germline CDR1 reads SGHDT; CDR2 reads YYEEEE. V was clipped by 2 bases and J by 0 bases; unmatched bases: 7. The CDR3 has 16 amino acids. The CDR3 DNA reads TGTGCCAGCAGCTTTACTAGCGGAACCTTCTCCTACGAGCAGTACTTC. Its protein is CASSFTSGTFSYEQYF.

The chain has TRBV11-2 and TRBJ2-7; 10 bases map to TRBD1. The CDR3 totals 15 residues. V trimming: 5 bases; J trimming: 2 bases; junction bases outside the gene matches: 6. Germline V lookup: CDR1 SGHAT, CDR2 FQNNGV. The CDR3 nucleotides are TGTGCCAGCAGCCTGGGACAGGGGCAAACCTACGAGCAGTACTTC. Translating it yields CASSLGQGQTYEQYF.

The chain links TRBV2 to TRBJ1-1; 7 bases line up with TRBD1. This CDR3 region has 14 residues. CDR1 and CDR2 from the germline V gene are SNHLY and FYNNEI. Losses at the gene ends were 2 bases for V and 1 base for J; bases not matched to a gene: 1. The chain's CDR3 is CASSERDRNTEAFF. The CDR3 bases are TGTGCCAGCAGTGAACGGGACAGGAACACTGAAGCTTTCTTT.